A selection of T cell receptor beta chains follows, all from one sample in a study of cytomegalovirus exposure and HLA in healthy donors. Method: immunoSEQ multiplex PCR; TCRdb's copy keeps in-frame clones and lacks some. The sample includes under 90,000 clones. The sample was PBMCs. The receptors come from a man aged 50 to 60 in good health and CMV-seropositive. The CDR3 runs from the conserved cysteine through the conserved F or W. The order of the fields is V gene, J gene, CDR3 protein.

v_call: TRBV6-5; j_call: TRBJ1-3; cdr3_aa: CASRIEDTIYF
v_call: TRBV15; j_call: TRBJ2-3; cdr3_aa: CATSPTGPGGQYF
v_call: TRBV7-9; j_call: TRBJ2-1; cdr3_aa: CASSRGGVTSGEQFF
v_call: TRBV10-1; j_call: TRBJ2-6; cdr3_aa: CASTLIRQRSGANVLTF
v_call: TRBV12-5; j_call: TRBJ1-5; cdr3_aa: CASGLSGAGSNQPQHF
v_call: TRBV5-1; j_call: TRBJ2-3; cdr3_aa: CASSREGEWDTQYF
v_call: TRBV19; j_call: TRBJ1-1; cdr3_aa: CASSTQGAGTEAFF
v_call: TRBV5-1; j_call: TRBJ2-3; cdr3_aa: CASSRSSTGTDTQYF
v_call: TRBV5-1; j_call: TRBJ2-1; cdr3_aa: CASSFFGQGYNEQFF
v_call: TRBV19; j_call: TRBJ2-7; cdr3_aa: CASSILAGNDEQYF
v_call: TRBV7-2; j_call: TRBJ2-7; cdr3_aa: CASSYDRLGEQYF
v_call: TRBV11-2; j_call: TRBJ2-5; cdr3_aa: CASSLAAEETQYF
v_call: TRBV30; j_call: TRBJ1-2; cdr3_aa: CAWSGGGGDGYTF
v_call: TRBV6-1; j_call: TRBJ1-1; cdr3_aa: CAISPAPAGTEAFF
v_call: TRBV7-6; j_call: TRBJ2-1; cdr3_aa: CASSLIGISSDNEQFF
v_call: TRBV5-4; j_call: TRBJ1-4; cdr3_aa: CASSVETGANEKLFF
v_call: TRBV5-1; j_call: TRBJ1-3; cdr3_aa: CASSWSTGSSGNTIYF
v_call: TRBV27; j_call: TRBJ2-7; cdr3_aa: CASSPGDSSFYEQYF
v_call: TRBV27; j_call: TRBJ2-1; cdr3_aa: CASSLSGGRDNEQFF
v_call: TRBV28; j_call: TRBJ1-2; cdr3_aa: CASSTIGGDGYTF
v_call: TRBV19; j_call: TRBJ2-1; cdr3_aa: CASSIGRLPYNEQFF
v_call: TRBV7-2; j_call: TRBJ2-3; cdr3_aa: CASSLGPSGGAGTDTQYF
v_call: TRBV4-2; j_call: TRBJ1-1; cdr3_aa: CASSHSRGTEAFF
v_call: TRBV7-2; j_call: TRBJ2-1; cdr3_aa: CASSLPRRQGADQNEQFF
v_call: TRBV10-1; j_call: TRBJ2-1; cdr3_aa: CASSETGNYNEQFF
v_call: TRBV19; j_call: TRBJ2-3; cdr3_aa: CASSKLEGLADSTDTQFF
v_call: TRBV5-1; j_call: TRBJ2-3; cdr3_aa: CASGGGGTTDTQYF
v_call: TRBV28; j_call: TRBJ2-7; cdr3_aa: CASSLQGPTYEQYF
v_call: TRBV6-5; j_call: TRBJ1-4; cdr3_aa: CASSLRSGQVNEKLFF
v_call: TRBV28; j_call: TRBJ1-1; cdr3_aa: CASSLGGPGTEAFF
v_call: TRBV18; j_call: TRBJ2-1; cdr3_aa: CASLRTSGGGNEQFF
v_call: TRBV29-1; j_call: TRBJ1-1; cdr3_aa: CSVTALAEAFF
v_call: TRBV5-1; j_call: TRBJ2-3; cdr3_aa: CASSTDRGSTDTQYF
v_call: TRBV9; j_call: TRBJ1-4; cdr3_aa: CASSVEERQFNEKLFF
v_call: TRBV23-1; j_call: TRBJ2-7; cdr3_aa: CARHGRATGTLVEQYF
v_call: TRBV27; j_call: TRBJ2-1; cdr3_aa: CASSPLTGYSNEQFF
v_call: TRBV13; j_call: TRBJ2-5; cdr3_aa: CASSPFSGTGKETQYF
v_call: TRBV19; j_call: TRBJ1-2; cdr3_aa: CASSPITDRGRGYTF
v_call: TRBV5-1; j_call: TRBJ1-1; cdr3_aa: CASSLAGVGNTEAFF
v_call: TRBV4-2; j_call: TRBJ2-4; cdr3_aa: CASSQDGRDKNIQYF
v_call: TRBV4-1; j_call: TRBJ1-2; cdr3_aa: CASSLPPRATDNYGYTF
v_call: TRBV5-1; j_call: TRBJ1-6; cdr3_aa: CASSLLPGQVNSPLHF
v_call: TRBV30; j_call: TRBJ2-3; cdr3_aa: CAWSSGTGGRDTQYF
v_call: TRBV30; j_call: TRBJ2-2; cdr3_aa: CASGRVLNTGELFF
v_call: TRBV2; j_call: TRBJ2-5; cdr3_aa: CASSESTWGEIEETQYF
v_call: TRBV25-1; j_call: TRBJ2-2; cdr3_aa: CASSDRTSGRGTGELFF
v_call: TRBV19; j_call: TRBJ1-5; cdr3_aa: CASSPQAGLQDSNQPQHF
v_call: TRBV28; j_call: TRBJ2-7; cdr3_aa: CASSLGGQGHEQYF
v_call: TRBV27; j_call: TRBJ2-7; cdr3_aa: CASSLPIPETEPSYEQYF
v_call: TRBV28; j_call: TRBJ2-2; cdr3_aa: CASSLILGGRAAGELFF
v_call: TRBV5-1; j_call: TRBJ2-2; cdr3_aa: CASSFGTGNTGELFF
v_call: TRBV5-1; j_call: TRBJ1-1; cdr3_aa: CASQELNTEAFF
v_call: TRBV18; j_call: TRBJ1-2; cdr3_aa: CASSPPTGDYGYTF
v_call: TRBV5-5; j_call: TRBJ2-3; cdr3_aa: CASSLAVLSTQYF
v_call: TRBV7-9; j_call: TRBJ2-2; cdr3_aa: CASSLSGGELFF
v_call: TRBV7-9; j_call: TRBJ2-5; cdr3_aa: CASSLETPGGGETQYF
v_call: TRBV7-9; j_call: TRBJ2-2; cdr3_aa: CASSPLGTGELFF